Below are 20 T cell receptor beta chains sequenced from a single sample in a study of T-cell memory formation after mild COVID-19. TCRdb reprocessed the 5' RACE reads via MiXCR and lists one record per CDR3 protein. The sample lists more than 300,000 distinct CDR3 sequences, roughly 19% occurring once. Input material: PBMCs or a T cell subset sorted from them (not recorded which). These TCRs come from a young man who had mild COVID-19 (a few samples of this study predate the infection). Cell type and time point are not known.

The chain is built from TRBV4-3 and TRBJ2-1, with 11 bases lining up with TRBD2. The germline CDR1 and CDR2 sequences are LGHNA and YSLEER. The ends lost 4 bases at V and 8 bases at J; junction bases unmatched: 1. This CDR3 has 13 amino acids. The CDR3 nucleotides read TGCGCCAGCAGCCGTAGCGGGGGGGATGAGCAGTTCTTC. It translates to CASSRSGGDEQFF.

J is TRBJ1-6 and V is TRBV4-1; the D gene is possibly TRBD1 (5 bases). The CDR3 length is 16 residues. The V end lost 6 bases, the J end lost 3 bases, and 15 bases lay between the germline ends. From germline, CDR1 is MGHRA and CDR2 YSYEKL. As DNA, the CDR3 is TGCGCCAGCAGTGCCGGGGCACAGATCTATAATTCACCCCTCCACTTT. Its translation: CASSAGAQIYNSPLHF.

The table lists this clonotype with many counts. The chain couples TRBV12-3 or TRBV12-4 to TRBJ1-1; the D gene is possibly TRBD1 (5 bases). V lost 5 bases and J lost 0, with 10 bases in between. The CDR3 consists of 14 residues. The CDR3 bases are TGTGCCAGCAGTCCAGGGCGAGTGAACACTGAAGCTTTCTTT. Protein: CASSPGRVNTEAFF.

The chain employs TRBV7-3 and TRBJ2-5; D possibly corresponds to TRBD2 (6 bases). The CDR3 covers 13 residues. V was shortened by 2 bases and J by 6 bases, with 10 bases between the two germline ends. In germline, CDR1 is SGHTA, CDR2 FQGTGA. In nucleotides, the CDR3 is TGTGCCAGCAGCTTAGGCCTAGCGAAGACCCAGTACTTC. This encodes CASSLGLAKTQYF.

The chain joins TRBV20-1 to TRBJ1-3, with TRBD1 as a possible D gene (6 bases). The CDR3 spans 15 residues. Germline V gene lookup returns CDR1 DFQATT and CDR2 SNEGSKA (reference sequence). Trimming took 1 base from V and 3 from J, leaving 13 bases between them. Written as DNA, the CDR3 is TGCAGTGCTAGAGGCTGGGGGGCTAATGGAAACACCATATATTTT. Translating it yields CSARGWGANGNTIYF.

In its sample, this clonotype was seen a few times. The V and J genes are TRBV7-8 and TRBJ2-3; 11 nucleotides line up with TRBD2. Trimming removed 5 bases from V and 5 bases from J; junction bases left unmatched: 6. CDR3 length equals 15 residues. Germline V gene lookup returns CDR1 SGHVS and CDR2 FQNEAQ. CDR3 loop: CASSATGTSGDTQYF. Here the CDR3 DNA reads TGTGCCAGCAGCGCTACCGGGACTAGCGGAGATACGCAGTATTTT.

V gene TRBV7-6 combines with J gene TRBJ2-1; D is perhaps TRBD2 (5 bases). From germline, CDR1 is SGHVS and CDR2 FNYEAQ. CDR3 length: 14 residues. Trimming stripped 5 bases from V and 6 bases from J, with 14 bases between. In DNA form, the CDR3 reads TGTGCCAGCAGCCCCGAGGGTGGACGCAATGAGCAGTTCTTC. This sequence encodes CASSPEGGRNEQFF.

The chain has TRBV9 and TRBJ2-5; either TRBD1 or TRBD2 may supply D (5 bases each). In germline, CDR1 is SGDLS, CDR2 YYNGEE. V was shortened by 1 base and J by 0 bases, with 13 bases between the two germline ends. The CDR3 sequence is 16 residues long. The CDR3 DNA follows: TGTGCCAGCAGCGTATACTCCGGGACCAACCAAGAGACCCAGTACTTC. It is translated as CASSVYSGTNQETQYF.

The chain recombines TRBV6-6 with TRBJ1-6; TRBD1 is a possible D gene (6 bases). V dropped 2 bases and J dropped 8 bases, with 19 bases sitting between them. Germline lookup yields CDR1 MNHNY and CDR2 SVGAGI (reference sequence). The CDR3 is made up of 17 amino acids. This CDR3 reads CASSYTAYRDTDSPLHF. The CDR3 nucleotides are TGTGCCAGCAGTTACACCGCATACCGGGACACGGATTCACCCCTCCACTTT.

In this sample, this clonotype turned up a few times. The chain carries TRBV20-1 and TRBJ1-3; no firm D call. Germline assignment: CDR1 DFQATT and CDR2 SNEGSKA (reference sequence). Trimming took 6 bases from V and 3 from J, leaving 15 bases between them. The CDR3 extends over 14 amino acids. CDR3 in DNA: TGCAGTGCCCGAGCGGTGGATCGTGGAAACACCATATATTTT. Amino acids: CSARAVDRGNTIYF.

In its sample, this clonotype was seen a few times. The chain couples TRBV2 to TRBJ2-2, with no clear D. The V gene lost 7 bases and the J gene lost 2 bases, with 11 bases spanning the gap. Per the germline V gene, CDR1 is SNHLY and CDR2 is FYNNEI. The CDR3 covers 14 residues. The CDR3 sequence is CASKGVVNTGELFF. CDR3 DNA: TGTGCCAGCAAAGGAGTAGTAAACACCGGGGAGCTGTTTTTT.

CDR3 protein: CASIRPPGVNTEAFF. CDR3 sequence (DNA): TGTGCCAGCATCCGTCCCCCGGGGGTAAACACTGAAGCTTTCTTT. J is TRBJ1-1 and V is TRBV2; possibly TRBD1 for D (5 bases). The V end lost 7 bases, the J end lost 2 bases, and 17 bases lay between the germline ends. CDR3 length equals 15 residues. Germline-derived CDR1 and CDR2 are SNHLY and FYNNEI.

This clonotype was seen more than once but under ten times. The genes are TRBV11-2 and TRBJ2-7, with 7 positions matching TRBD1. The V gene end was trimmed by 4 bases and the J gene end by 3 bases; junction bases not matched to a gene: 3. The germline gives CDR1 SGHAT, CDR2 FQNNGV. This CDR3 is built from 13 residues. CDR3 in DNA: TGTGCCAGCAGCTACGGGGACAGCTACGAGCAGTACTTC. This gives the protein CASSYGDSYEQYF.

This clonotype was found many times. This chain connects TRBV4-2 to TRBJ2-3; D remains ambiguous. The CDR3 runs to 12 residues. V gave up 0 bases and J gave up 6 bases, with 4 bases separating them. Per germline, CDR1 LGHNA and CDR2 YNFKEQ. CDR3 in DNA: TGTGCCAGCAGCCAAGATCGGGATACGCAGTATTTT. This encodes CASSQDRDTQYF.

CDR3 sequence reads: CAIRSWETQYF. The DNA of the CDR3 is TGTGCCATCCGGTCCTGGGAGACCCAGTACTTC. This rearrangement joins TRBV10-3 to TRBJ2-5; D not resolved. This CDR3 is built from 11 residues. Trimming cost V 8 bases and J 5 bases, with 9 bases left between them. The germline V gene encodes CDR1 ENHRY and CDR2 SYGVKD.

The genes are TRBV6-5 and TRBJ2-1; 10 nucleotides match TRBD2. The CDR3 sequence is 15 residues long. Germline V gene data show CDR1 as MNHEY and CDR2 as SVGAGI. V trimming: 5 bases; J trimming: 6 bases; junction bases outside the gene matches: 7. CDR3: CASSAAGLASNEQFF. CDR3 coding DNA: TGTGCCAGCAGTGCGGCGGGACTAGCGAGCAATGAGCAGTTCTTC.

The V and J genes are TRBV5-1 and TRBJ1-2; no firm D call. The CDR3 totals 14 residues. V lost 4 bases and J lost 2, with 12 bases in between. The germline CDR1 and CDR2 sequences are SGHRS and YFSETQ. The CDR3 protein is CASSPGIPNYGYTF. CDR3 nucleotide sequence: TGCGCCAGCAGCCCCGGTATACCCAACTATGGCTACACCTTC.

This clonotype has more than one count but fewer than ten. In DNA form, the CDR3 reads TGTGCCAGCACCCCCCGAGGAGGGACTAACTATGGCTACACCTTC. This sequence encodes CASTPRGGTNYGYTF. The genes are TRBV12-3 or TRBV12-4 and TRBJ1-2; D is undetermined. Trimming removed 7 bases from V and 0 bases from J, with 15 bases in between. The CDR3 is 15 residues long.

This clonotype appeared a few times. The V gene is TRBV6-1, the J gene TRBJ1-2; unclear D gene. Per germline, CDR1 MNHNS and CDR2 SASEGT. This CDR3 comprises 12 residues. V dropped 8 bases and J dropped 8 bases, with 15 bases sitting between them. The CDR3 region has the DNA TGTGCCAGCCGGGAGACCGTGGGCGGCTACACCTTC. Translating gives CASRETVGGYTF.

Comments on this clonotype: Germline and junction disagree at one end, which may indicate a read error. This chain connects TRBV5-1 to TRBJ1-6, with D unresolved. The CDR3 has 13 amino acids. Per the germline V gene, CDR1 is SGHRS and CDR2 is YFSETQ. The CDR3 reads CASSLGVNSPIHF. CDR3 nucleotide sequence: TGCGCCAGCAGCTTGGGTGTCAATTCACCCATCCACTTT.